The 27 T cell receptor beta chains in this list originate from one sample, sequenced in a study of T-cell reconstitution after alpha-beta-depleted transplantation in children (dated by TCRdb to the mid-2010s). Libraries were prepared through PCR. The sample was run on an Illumina HiSeq 2500. TCR library preparation used molecular barcoding, with unique molecular identifiers applied to normalize quantification of the TCRbeta repertoire. TCRdb passed the public sequencing reads through fastp at Q25 and MiXCR, retaining productive beta sequences. All rows with the same CDR3 protein become a single entry with the most common DNA and genes. The sample table shows around 200,000 distinct CDR3 sequences, and around 6.8% are seen once. About 3% of the sample is in the top ten clones. This specimen consisted of PBMCs from the stem cell graft donor, obtained from the stem cell graft. These receptors originate from a human donor who donated a stem cell graft to a child with Wiskott-Aldrich syndrome.

Many counts were recorded for this clonotype. This rearrangement joins TRBV6-6 to TRBJ2-3; D might be TRBD2 (6 bases). The CDR3 contains 13 residues. CDR1 is MNHNY and CDR2 is SVGAGI in the germline V gene (reference sequence). The V end was cut by 6 bases, the J end by 4 bases, with 11 bases between. The DNA of the CDR3 is TGTGCCAGCAGCCCGACTAGGTCAGATACGCAGTATTTT. It codes for CASSPTRSDTQYF.

At least ten counts were recorded for this clonotype. One junction end does not reproduce the germline sequence, and a read error may be involved. The chain is built from TRBV20-1 and TRBJ2-4; D possibly corresponds to TRBD1 (7 bases). Germline V gene data show CDR1 as DFQATT and CDR2 as SNEGSKA (reference sequence). The CDR3 loop spans 18 amino acids. The CDR3 nucleotides are TGCAGTGCTATCCGGGGGACAGAGCTTCCTCTAGCCAAAGACATTCAGTACTTC. Protein: CSAIRGTELPLAKDIQYF.

At least ten counts were recorded for this clonotype. V gene TRBV5-1 combines with J gene TRBJ2-2, with D possibly being TRBD2 (6 bases). This CDR3 comprises 15 residues. V lost 4 bases and J 4 bases, leaving 14 bases between the germline ends. Germline V lookup: CDR1 SGHRS, CDR2 YFSETQ. The CDR3 reads CASSLGLRATGELFF. In DNA form, the CDR3 reads TGCGCCAGCAGCCTGGGACTCCGCGCCACCGGGGAGCTGTTTTTT.

This clonotype was detected ten times or more. The CDR3 is CSVRPGHEQYF. In nucleotides, the CDR3 is TGCAGCGTCAGGCCGGGCCACGAGCAGTACTTC. The V and J genes are TRBV29-1 and TRBJ2-7; unclear D gene. Per the germline V gene, CDR1 is SQVTM and CDR2 is ANQGSEA. The CDR3 has 11 residues. Trimming took off 6 bases at V and 5 bases at J, with 11 bases between the two ends.

This clonotype came up many times. The J gene is TRBJ1-5, the V gene TRBV18, with D maybe TRBD1 (6 bases). The germline gives CDR1 KGHSH, CDR2 LQKENI. The V end was cut by 4 bases, the J end by 3 bases, with 13 bases between. CDR3 length: 15 amino acids. Here the CDR3 DNA reads TGTGCCAGCTCACTTGACCCGGGGGCCAATCAGCCCCAGCATTTT. It yields the protein CASSLDPGANQPQHF.

This clonotype was detected many times. The V gene is TRBV20-1, the J gene TRBJ2-5; 9 nucleotides match TRBD1. The CDR3 runs 17 residues. Looked up from germline, CDR1 is DFQATT and CDR2 is SNEGSKA (reference sequence). The V gene end was trimmed by 0 bases and the J gene end by 7 bases; junction bases not matched to a gene: 15. The CDR3 reads CSARDLLRTGARGTQYF. CDR3 nucleotide sequence: TGCAGTGCTAGAGATCTCCTTCGGACAGGGGCCCGTGGGACCCAGTACTTC.

The chain employs TRBV4-1 and TRBJ1-6; 11 nucleotides line up with TRBD1. CDR1 is MGHRA, CDR2 YSYEKL, per germline. The CDR3 sequence is 16 residues long. After removal of 4 bases from V and 11 bases from J, the junction contained 10 bases not matched to a gene. CDR3 loop: CASSLTPGQGVAPLHF. The CDR3 DNA reads TGCGCCAGCAGCCTTACTCCGGGACAGGGGGTAGCACCCCTCCACTTT.

This clonotype was counted at least ten times. The rearrangement links TRBV11-1 to TRBJ1-6, with D uncertain. The CDR3 extends over 16 amino acids. V lost 5 bases to trimming and J lost 1 base, with 12 bases between them. CDR1 SGHAT and CDR2 FQDESV come from the germline V gene (reference sequence). The CDR3 region has the DNA TGTGCCAGCAGCGAGACAAGAGGATCCTATAATTCACCCCTCCACTTT. This codes for CASSETRGSYNSPLHF.

The table lists this clonotype with many counts. J is TRBJ2-2 and V is TRBV24-1; perhaps TRBD1 as D (6 bases). CDR1 and CDR2 (germline): KGHDR, SFDVKD. V lost 7 bases, J lost 4 bases, and 15 bases lay in between. The CDR3 totals 15 residues. The CDR3 DNA reads TGTGCCACCAGCCTGGGGGCGGGCCTCACCGGGGAGCTGTTTTTT. Its protein product is CATSLGAGLTGELFF.

The sample holds many counts of this clonotype. This chain uses TRBV6-6 with TRBJ2-5; D may match TRBD1 or TRBD2 (5 bases each). V was clipped by 7 bases and J by 2 bases, with 11 bases between them. This CDR3 is built from 13 residues. Germline lookup yields CDR1 MNHNY and CDR2 SVGAGI (reference sequence). As DNA, the CDR3 is TGTGCCAGCACTGAATGGGGGCAAGAGACCCAGTACTTC. Amino acid sequence: CASTEWGQETQYF.

This clonotype showed up many times. V is TRBV7-2 and J is TRBJ1-2; D not certain. The ends were cut back, 8 bases at V and 2 bases at J, with 12 bases in the middle. Germline V gene sequence: CDR1 SGHTA, CDR2 FQGNSA. The CDR3 covers 13 residues. CDR3 sequence reads: CASGKDGNYGYTF. The CDR3 bases are TGTGCCAGCGGAAAGGACGGGAACTATGGCTACACCTTC. Filled out from reference TRBV7-2 and TRBJ1-2, the complete variable domain reads GAGVSQSPSNKVTEKGKDVELRCDPISGHTALYWYRQSLGQGLEFLIYFQGNSAPDKSGLPSDRFSAERTGGSVSTLTIQRTQQEDSAVYLCASGKDGNYGYTFGSGTRLTVV.

This clonotype was recorded many times. The CDR3 reads CASSLQGFETQYF. The CDR3, as DNA: TGCGCCAGCAGCTTGCAGGGATTTGAGACCCAGTACTTC. The chain links TRBV5-1 to TRBJ2-5; TRBD1 is a possible D gene (5 bases). Germline V gene lookup returns CDR1 SGHRS and CDR2 YFSETQ. The CDR3 consists of 13 residues. Trimming removed 1 base at V and 5 bases at J, with 9 bases between.

This clonotype was counted ten times or more. The rearrangement links TRBV6-5 to TRBJ2-1; 12 positions match TRBD2. J gave up 9 bases and V 4 bases, and 4 bases lay outside the gene matches. This CDR3 is built from 14 residues. Germline V CDR1 and CDR2: MNHEY, SVGAGI. The CDR3 here is CASSLLAGGGEQFF. CDR3 in DNA: TGTGCCAGCAGTTTGCTAGCGGGAGGGGGTGAGCAGTTCTTC.

In this sample, this clonotype turned up many times. The chain has TRBV24-1 and TRBJ1-1, with TRBD1 matching 7 bases. The junction had 3 bases not matched to a gene; V was cut back by 9 bases and J by 0 bases. The V gene's germline CDR1 is KGHDR and CDR2 SFDVKD. This CDR3 spans 13 amino acids. The CDR3 loop reads CATSRGMNTEAFF. The CDR3 coding sequence is TGTGCCACCTCCAGGGGGATGAACACTGAAGCTTTCTTT.

In its sample, this clonotype was seen a few times. V is TRBV5-1 and J is TRBJ1-5; 7 nucleotides agree with TRBD1. This CDR3 contains 13 residues. Germline values: CDR1 SGHRS, CDR2 YFSETQ. The V and J ends lost 4 bases and 5 bases, in that order; junction bases with no gene match: 3. DNA of the CDR3: TGCGCCAGCAGCGTAACAGGGGATCAGCCCCAGCATTTT. Protein product: CASSVTGDQPQHF.

This clonotype was counted many times. This chain joins TRBV29-1 and TRBJ2-2, with D possibly matching TRBD1 (5 bases). Trimming stripped 6 bases from V and 3 bases from J, with 5 bases between. This CDR3 is 11 amino acids long. From germline, CDR1 is SQVTM and CDR2 ANQGSEA. CDR3 sequence: CSVRDTGELFF. In nucleotides, the CDR3 is TGCAGCGTCAGGGACACCGGGGAGCTGTTTTTT.

This clonotype was seen only a few times. V is TRBV5-1 and J is TRBJ1-2, with D perhaps matching TRBD1 (5 bases). V dropped 4 bases and J dropped 4 bases, with 23 bases sitting between them. This CDR3 has 17 amino acids. Germline V gene sequence: CDR1 SGHRS, CDR2 YFSETQ. CDR3 loop: CASSPRSDGASGYGYTF. CDR3 DNA: TGCGCCAGCAGCCCCCGGAGCGATGGGGCGTCGGGCTATGGCTACACCTTC.

The table lists this clonotype with many counts. V gene TRBV20-1 combines with J gene TRBJ1-2; D is unresolved. V lost 0 bases and J 4 bases, leaving 12 bases between the germline ends. Germline V gene sequence: CDR1 DFQATT, CDR2 SNEGSKA (reference sequence). The CDR3 runs to 14 residues. The DNA for the CDR3 is TGCAGTGCTAGAGATCATCGGAGGACCTATGGCTACACCTTC. Translating gives CSARDHRRTYGYTF.

This clonotype occurred a few times. The chain is built from TRBV3-1 and TRBJ2-1, with unresolved D. Germline V gene data show CDR1 as LGHDT and CDR2 as YNNKEL (reference sequence). V lost 2 bases to trimming and J lost 6 bases, with 8 bases between them. This CDR3 has 13 amino acids. CDR3 loop: CASSQHPINEQFF. Here the CDR3 DNA reads TGTGCCAGCAGCCAACACCCAATCAATGAGCAGTTCTTC.

V and J are TRBV15 and TRBJ2-1; maybe TRBD2 (6 bases). Trimming removed 1 base at V and 4 bases at J, with 11 bases between. The CDR3 totals 15 residues. The germline CDR1 and CDR2 sequences are LNHNV and YYDKDF (reference sequence). DNA of the CDR3: TGTGCCACCAGCAGAGGCGGCGGGACTTACAATGAGCAGTTCTTC. Translated, it gives CATSRGGGTYNEQFF.

This clonotype was recorded a few times. This chain connects TRBV28 to TRBJ2-3, with TRBD1 as a possible D gene (6 bases). V lost 10 bases and J lost 1, with 12 bases in between. There are 13 residues in the CDR3. Germline-derived CDR1 and CDR2 are MDHEN and SYDVKM. The CDR3: CATRGGGTDTQYF. In nucleotides, the CDR3 is TGTGCCACCCGTGGGGGCGGCACAGATACGCAGTATTTT. The whole variable domain, remainder taken from reference TRBV28 and TRBJ2-3, is DVKVTQSSRYLVKRTGEKVFLECVQDMDHENMFWYRQDPGLGLRLIYFSYDVKMKEKGDIPEGYSVSREKKERFSLILESASTNQTSMYLCATRGGGTDTQYFGPGTRLTVL.

This clonotype was recorded many times. The gene calls are TRBV5-1 and TRBJ1-5; no clear D gene. Germline V CDR1 and CDR2: SGHRS, YFSETQ. V lost 4 bases and J 7 bases, leaving 15 bases between the germline ends. There are 14 residues in the CDR3. CDR3 sequence reads: CASSREPQRQPQHF. The CDR3 DNA sequence: TGCGCCAGCAGCCGAGAACCACAGAGGCAGCCCCAGCATTTT.

This chain joins TRBV5-6 and TRBJ2-7; TRBD1 is a possible D gene (6 bases). CDR3 length: 13 amino acids. In germline, CDR1 is SGHDT, CDR2 YYEEEE. Trimming pared 4 bases from V and 3 bases from J, leaving 11 bases between. The DNA of the CDR3 is TGTGCCAGCAGCCGAACAGGGATCTACGAGCAGTACTTC. Translation gives CASSRTGIYEQYF. Drawing the rest from reference TRBV5-6 and TRBJ2-7, the complete variable domain is DAGVTQSPTHLIKTRGQQVTLRCSPKSGHDTVSWYQQALGQGPQFIFQYYEEEERQRGNFPDRFSGHQFPNYSSELNVNALLLGDSALYLCASSRTGIYEQYFGPGTRLTVT.

This clonotype has at least ten counts. The chain links TRBV12-3 or TRBV12-4 to TRBJ1-2; possibly TRBD1 for D (5 bases). V was clipped by 5 bases and J by 6 bases, with 13 bases between them. CDR3 length: 13 residues. CDR3 in amino acids: CASSQPGRHGYTF. The CDR3 DNA reads TGTGCCAGCAGTCAACCAGGGCGGCATGGCTACACCTTC.

This clonotype was seen many times. V and J are TRBV5-1 and TRBJ2-5, with 7 bases matching TRBD2. CDR3 length: 16 amino acids. V dropped 4 bases and J dropped 5; count of bases not matched to a gene: 14. Germline loops: CDR1 SGHRS, CDR2 YFSETQ. DNA of the CDR3: TGCGCCAGCAGCGCCGCTAGCGGATTTAAAGCTGAGACCCAGTACTTC. This encodes CASSAASGFKAETQYF.

In its sample, this clonotype was seen many times. The chain recombines TRBV4-2 with TRBJ1-3; D is possibly TRBD1 (5 bases). Germline V CDR1 and CDR2: LGHNA, YNFKEQ. With 0 bases removed from V and 4 bases from J, the gap between germline ends came to 16 bases. The CDR3 length is 17 residues. CDR3 region: CASSQDGGMIFGNTIYF. The CDR3 DNA sequence: TGTGCCAGCAGCCAAGACGGGGGAATGATATTCGGAAACACCATATATTTT.

This clonotype was detected ten times or more. CDR3 region: CASSLSARRDIQYF. The CDR3 DNA sequence: TGTGCCAGCAGCTTGTCGGCCCGACGAGACATTCAGTACTTC. This rearrangement joins TRBV7-2 to TRBJ2-4; the D is unclear. There are 14 residues in the CDR3. The germline V gene encodes CDR1 SGHTA and CDR2 FQGNSA. The germline V and J ends were trimmed by 3 bases and 8 bases, with 14 bases remaining between them.